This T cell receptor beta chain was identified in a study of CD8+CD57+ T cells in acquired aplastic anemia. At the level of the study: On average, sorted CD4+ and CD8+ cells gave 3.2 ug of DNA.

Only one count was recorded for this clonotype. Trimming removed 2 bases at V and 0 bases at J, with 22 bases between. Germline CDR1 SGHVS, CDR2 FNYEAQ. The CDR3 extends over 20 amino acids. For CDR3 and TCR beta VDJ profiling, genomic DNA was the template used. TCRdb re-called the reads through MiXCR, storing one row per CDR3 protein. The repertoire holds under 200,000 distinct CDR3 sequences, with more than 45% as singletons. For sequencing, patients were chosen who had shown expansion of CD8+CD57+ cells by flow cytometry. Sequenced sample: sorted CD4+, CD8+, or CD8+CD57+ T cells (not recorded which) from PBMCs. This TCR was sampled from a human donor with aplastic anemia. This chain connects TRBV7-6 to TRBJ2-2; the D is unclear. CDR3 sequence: CASSLLSPELMNANTGELFF. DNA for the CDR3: TGTGCCAGCAGCTTACTCTCTCCAGAACTGATGAATGCGAACACCGGGGAGCTGTTTTTT.